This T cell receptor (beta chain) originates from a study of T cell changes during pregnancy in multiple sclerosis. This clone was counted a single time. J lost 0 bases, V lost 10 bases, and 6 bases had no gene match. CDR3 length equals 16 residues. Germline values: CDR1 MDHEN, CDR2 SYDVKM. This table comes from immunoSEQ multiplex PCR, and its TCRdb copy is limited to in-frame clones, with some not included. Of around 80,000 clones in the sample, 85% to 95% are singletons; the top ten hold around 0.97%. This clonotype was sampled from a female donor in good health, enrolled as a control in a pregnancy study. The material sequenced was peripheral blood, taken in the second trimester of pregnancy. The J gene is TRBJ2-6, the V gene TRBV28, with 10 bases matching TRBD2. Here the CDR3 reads CATFLAGASGANVLTF. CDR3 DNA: TGTGCCACCTTCCTAGCGGGAGCCTCTGGGGCCAACGTCCTGACTTTC.